The 26 T cell receptor beta chains listed next were all sequenced from one sample in a study of blood T cell repertoires in COVID-19. Generated by immunoSEQ multiplex PCR, the TCRdb table keeps only in-frame clones and is missing some. In the table there are under 75,000 clones, 80% to 90% of which are singletons. The specimen sequenced was peripheral blood. These receptors came from a man between 45 and 60 years old with acute or convalescent COVID-19.

The gene calls are TRBV28 and TRBJ2-1; 9 bases align to TRBD1. This CDR3 contains 16 residues. V lost 4 bases to trimming and J lost 6 bases; unmatched junction nucleotides: 10. CDR1 and CDR2 (germline): MDHEN, SYDVKM. Here the CDR3 reads CASSSPGQGLFNEQFF. CDR3 nucleotides: TGTGCCAGCAGTTCACCGGGACAGGGACTATTCAATGAGCAGTTCTTC.

This sequence joins TRBV7-2 and TRBJ2-7, with D maybe TRBD1 (6 bases). The germline V gene encodes CDR1 SGHTA and CDR2 FQGNSA. The CDR3 has 15 residues. V was clipped by 4 bases and J by 7 bases, with 20 bases between them. CDR3 sequence reads: CASSSEGGSNGEQYF. CDR3 DNA: TGTGCCAGCAGCTCCGAAGGGGGATCCAATGGAGAGCAGTACTTC.

The rearrangement joins TRBV10-3 to TRBJ2-7, with 9 positions matching TRBD2. The trim removed 0 bases at V and 6 bases at J, leaving 6 bases unmatched. Germline V gives CDR1 ENHRY, CDR2 SYGVKD. This CDR3 region has 15 residues. CDR3: CAISESAGGPGEQYV. The CDR3 DNA sequence: TGTGCCATCAGTGAGTCTGCGGGAGGGCCAGGCGAGCAGTACGTC.

The V and J genes are TRBV6-5 and TRBJ2-2; 10 positions match TRBD2. Germline V gene data show CDR1 as MNHEY and CDR2 as SVGAGI. The trim removed 7 bases at V and 2 bases at J, leaving 4 bases unmatched. This CDR3 has 15 residues. CDR3 nucleotide sequence: TGTGCCAGCAATAGCGGGAGGCCTAACACCGGGGAGCTGTTTTTT. Amino acids: CASNSGRPNTGELFF.

The J gene is TRBJ2-2, the V gene TRBV5-4, with 7 bases fitting TRBD2. Germline CDR1 reads SGHNT; CDR2 reads YYREEE (reference sequence). The J segment lost 3 bases and the V segment lost 0 bases, leaving 5 bases of the junction unmatched. The CDR3 has 16 residues. The CDR3 region is CASSLAQAGDTGELFF. In DNA form, the CDR3 reads TGTGCCAGCAGCTTGGCTCAGGCGGGGGACACCGGGGAGCTGTTTTTT.

CDR3 bases: TGTGCCACCAGCAGACAAAGTTACAGGGGCGCCTACAATGAGCAGTTCTTC. Protein: CATSRQSYRGAYNEQFF. The chain carries TRBV15 and TRBJ2-1; TRBD1 agrees at 7 bases. CDR1 LNHNV and CDR2 YYDKDF come from the germline V gene (reference sequence). The CDR3 loop spans 17 amino acids. With V trimmed by 2 bases and J by 2 bases, 9 bases remained unmatched.

The gene calls are TRBV7-9 and TRBJ1-5; D is uncertain. V was clipped by 1 base and J by 3 bases, with 4 bases between them. The CDR3 is made up of 13 amino acids. Germline V gene lookup returns CDR1 SEHNR and CDR2 FQNEAQ (reference sequence). The CDR3 here is CASSLVANQPQHF. CDR3 bases: TGTGCCAGCAGCTTAGTGGCCAATCAGCCCCAGCATTTT. Drawing the rest from reference TRBV7-9 and TRBJ1-5, the complete variable domain is DTGVSQNPRHKITKRGQNVTFRCDPISEHNRLYWYRQTLGQGPEFLTYFQNEAQLEKSRLLSDRFSAERPKGSFSTLEIQRTEQGDSAMYLCASSLVANQPQHFGDGTRLSIL.

The CDR3: CASSPGTLRTDTQYF. The CDR3 bases are TGTGCCAGCAGCCCCGGGACATTAAGGACAGATACGCAGTATTTT. J is TRBJ2-3 and V is TRBV7-9; possible D gene TRBD1, 6 bases. Trimming cost V 5 bases and J 3 bases, with 15 bases left between them. CDR3 size: 15 residues. CDR1 is SEHNR and CDR2 is FQNEAQ in the germline V gene (reference sequence).

The chain employs TRBV7-9 and TRBJ1-5; D may be TRBD1 (6 bases). The CDR3 is made up of 14 amino acids. Germline V lookup: CDR1 SEHNR, CDR2 FQNEAQ (reference sequence). V lost 4 bases to trimming and J lost 1 base, with 8 bases between them. CDR3 nucleotides: TGTGCCAGCAGCTCGACAGGCAGCAATCAGCCCCAGCATTTT. Its translation: CASSSTGSNQPQHF. Full variable domain (remainder filled in from reference TRBV7-9 and TRBJ1-5): DTGVSQNPRHKITKRGQNVTFRCDPISEHNRLYWYRQTLGQGPEFLTYFQNEAQLEKSRLLSDRFSAERPKGSFSTLEIQRTEQGDSAMYLCASSSTGSNQPQHFGDGTRLSIL.

The chain carries TRBV7-2 and TRBJ1-4; D gene unclear. From germline, CDR1 is SGHTA and CDR2 FQGNSA. The V gene lost 4 bases and the J gene lost 8 bases, with 14 bases spanning the gap. CDR3 length: 14 residues. CDR3 loop: CASSSHRGGEKLFF. CDR3 bases: TGTGCCAGCAGCTCCCACCGGGGAGGGGAAAAACTGTTTTTT.

The CDR3 reads CASSRGNYEQYV. CDR3 sequence (DNA): TGTGCCAGCAGTCGCGGAAACTACGAGCAGTACGTC. The chain links TRBV12-3 or TRBV12-4 to TRBJ2-7; D is unresolved. This CDR3 region has 12 residues. The V end lost 5 bases, the J end lost 3 bases, and 8 bases lay between the germline ends.

The rearrangement uses TRBV4-2 and TRBJ1-1; the match to TRBD1 covers 9 bases. This CDR3 has 17 residues. Trimming at V came to 3 bases and at J to 0 bases, leaving 8 bases not matched to a gene. The germline V gene has CDR1 LGHNA and CDR2 YNFKEQ. DNA of the CDR3: TGTGCCAGCAGCCAGGCTTGGGGACAGGGCATGAACACTGAAGCTTTCTTT. Translation gives CASSQAWGQGMNTEAFF.

The rearrangement uses TRBV10-3 and TRBJ1-2, with unresolved D. Per the germline V gene, CDR1 is ENHRY and CDR2 is SYGVKD. CDR3 length: 14 residues. Trimming pared 5 bases from V and 8 bases from J, leaving 18 bases between. CDR3 region: CAISPSGAGRGYTF. The CDR3 DNA sequence: TGTGCCATCAGTCCGTCAGGCGCCGGTCGGGGCTACACCTTC.

J is TRBJ2-7 and V is TRBV19; 8 nucleotides agree with TRBD2. Trimming cost V 3 bases and J 4 bases; bases outside gene matches: 5. The CDR3 spans 14 residues. Germline V gene data show CDR1 as LNHDA and CDR2 as SQIVND (reference sequence). CDR3 region: CASSMASGRYEQYF. Here the CDR3 DNA reads TGTGCCAGTAGTATGGCTAGCGGGCGGTACGAGCAGTACTTC.

The genes are TRBV6-2 or TRBV6-3 and TRBJ2-2; the match to TRBD2 covers 7 bases. The ends lost 2 bases at V and 4 bases at J; junction bases unmatched: 10. Germline loops: CDR1 MNHEY, CDR2 SVGEGT. This CDR3 comprises 17 residues. CDR3 bases: TGTGCCAGCAGTTACCACCCGGGACTACCGCTCACCGGGGAGCTGTTTTTT. It codes for CASSYHPGLPLTGELFF.

The V and J genes are TRBV18 and TRBJ2-5; 9 bases line up with TRBD2. V trimming: 4 bases; J trimming: 5 bases; junction bases outside the gene matches: 11. Germline values: CDR1 KGHSH, CDR2 LQKENI. The CDR3 runs to 16 residues. CDR3 protein: CASSLRTGLATETQYF. Here the CDR3 DNA reads TGTGCCAGCTCACTCAGGACTGGACTAGCGACGGAGACCCAGTACTTC.

The rearrangement links TRBV18 to TRBJ1-2; tentative D call: TRBD1 (5 bases). Deletions cut 5 bases from V and 3 bases from J, with 13 bases between. Germline CDR1 KGHSH, CDR2 LQKENI. The CDR3 has 14 amino acids. The DNA of the CDR3 is TGTGCCAGCTCAAATCCGCAGGGCTACTATGGCTACACCTTC. Its translation is CASSNPQGYYGYTF.

V gene TRBV6-5 combines with J gene TRBJ2-5; TRBD2 matches 8 bases. Germline V CDR1 and CDR2: MNHEY, SVGAGI. J was trimmed by 1 base and V by 5 bases; bases with no gene match: 3. The CDR3 has 14 residues. DNA of the CDR3: TGTGCCAGCAGTCAGGGACTAGGCCAAGAGACCCAGTACTTC. This encodes CASSQGLGQETQYF.

This chain connects TRBV5-1 to TRBJ1-2, with TRBD1 matching 7 bases. The J segment lost 4 bases and the V segment lost 5 bases, leaving 11 bases of the junction unmatched. The germline V gene encodes CDR1 SGHRS and CDR2 YFSETQ. There are 15 residues in the CDR3. The CDR3 DNA reads as TGCGCCAGCAGGGACCGGGACAGAAACTTCTATGGCTACACCTTC. It encodes CASRDRDRNFYGYTF.

The chain employs TRBV18 and TRBJ2-7; a possible D gene is TRBD2 (5 bases). The V and J ends lost 4 bases and 7 bases respectively, with 11 bases between them. The CDR3 extends over 12 amino acids. Per the germline V gene, CDR1 is KGHSH and CDR2 is LQKENI. CDR3 in DNA: TGTGCCAGCTCACTTGTTAGGGAGGAGCAGTACTTC. Translated: CASSLVREEQYF.

A single count supports this clone. The chain links TRBV24-1 to TRBJ1-5; 7 nucleotides line up with TRBD1. The CDR3 loop spans 18 amino acids. J lost 3 bases, V lost 4 bases, and 14 bases had no gene match. CDR1 is KGHDR and CDR2 is SFDVKD in the germline V gene. DNA for the CDR3: TGTGCCACCAGTGACTCTTGGGCAGGGGGGATGAACAATCAGCCCCAGCATTTT. Its translation is CATSDSWAGGMNNQPQHF.

V is TRBV6-5 and J is TRBJ1-6, with D hard to call. This CDR3 region has 13 residues. The germline V and J ends were trimmed by 8 bases and 10 bases, with 15 bases remaining between them. The germline V gene has CDR1 MNHEY and CDR2 SVGAGI. CDR3: CASSLRSGSPLHF. CDR3 coding DNA: TGTGCCAGCTCCCTGAGATCCGGGTCACCCCTCCACTTT.

The V gene is TRBV7-9, the J gene TRBJ2-3, with 12 bases identical to TRBD2. Trimming took 5 bases from V and 4 from J; bases not matched to a gene: 7. The CDR3 runs to 16 residues. Germline CDR1 and CDR2: SEHNR and FQNEAQ (reference sequence). Here the CDR3 reads CASSRRLAGDADTQYF. The CDR3 nucleotides are TGTGCCAGCAGCAGGAGACTAGCGGGAGACGCAGATACGCAGTATTTT.

The chain is built from TRBV6-1 and TRBJ1-5, with 8 bases that match TRBD1. In germline, CDR1 is MNHNS, CDR2 SASEGT. CDR3 size: 13 residues. J lost 5 bases, V lost 6 bases, and 3 bases had no gene match. The CDR3 coding sequence is TGTGCCAGCAGCACACAGGGGGATCAGCCCCAGCATTTT. It is translated as CASSTQGDQPQHF.

This chain connects TRBV3-1 (or the pseudogene TRBV3-2) to TRBJ2-5; 10 positions agree with TRBD1. The CDR3 loop spans 15 amino acids. J was trimmed by 2 bases and V by 3 bases; bases with no gene match: 3. The V gene's germline CDR1 is LGHDT and CDR2 YNNKEL (reference sequence). This CDR3 reads CASSQDRGWQETQYF. In DNA form, the CDR3 reads TGTGCCAGCAGCCAGGACAGGGGGTGGCAAGAGACCCAGTACTTC.

The table lists this clone with a count of one. The CDR3: CAWRRPDRFYNEQFF. CDR3 coding DNA: TGTGCCTGGAGGCGACCGGACAGATTTTACAATGAGCAGTTCTTC. The rearrangement joins TRBV30 to TRBJ2-1; D may be TRBD1 (6 bases). The CDR3 has 15 amino acids. Per germline, CDR1 GTSNPN and CDR2 SVGIG (reference sequence). V lost 3 bases and J lost 4, with 16 bases in between.